Following are 14 T cell receptor beta chains from one sample sequenced in a study of vaccination and CD4 T cells after COVID-19. These TCRs are of unknown antigen specificity. The Oncomine TCR Beta short-read assay was what sequenced the DNA obtained from cultured CD4+ T cells. TCRdb reanalysed the PCR reads using MiXCR and keeps one entry per CDR3 protein. The data show some 14,000 distinct CDR3 sequences, about 54% seen once. Treatment noted: 10-day PBMC culture with coronavirus spike peptide pools or control peptides (ViraFEST assay). Sequencing used CD4+ T cells from blood, cultured in vitro. The receptors were sampled from a human donor who had recovered from COVID-19.

This chain connects TRBV20-1 to TRBJ2-7; D possibly corresponds to TRBD1 (6 bases). Germline V gives CDR1 DFQATT, CDR2 SNEGSKA (reference sequence). The CDR3 contains 13 residues. Trimming removed 6 bases at V and 4 bases at J, with 16 bases between. The CDR3 region is CSAHDRTRYEQYF. CDR3 coding DNA: TGCAGTGCCCACGACAGGACTCGGTACGAGCAGTACTTC.

The chain recombines TRBV20-1 with TRBJ2-6; D is undetermined. This CDR3 has 14 amino acids. V dropped 1 base and J dropped 0 bases, with 4 bases sitting between them. Germline V gene sequence: CDR1 DFQATT, CDR2 SNEGSKA (reference sequence). The CDR3 loop reads CSARVDSGANVLTF. In DNA form, the CDR3 reads TGCAGTGCTAGAGTCGACTCTGGGGCCAACGTCCTGACTTTC.

This clonotype was seen only a few times. The chain has TRBV6-1 and TRBJ2-7; TRBD2 matches 13 bases. The germline V gene has CDR1 MNHNS and CDR2 SASEGT. V shed 5 bases, J shed 0 bases, and the junction held 7 bases outside the gene matches. The CDR3 loop spans 17 amino acids. The CDR3 coding sequence is TGTGCCAGCAGTAGCCAGACTAGCGGGAGGAGCTCCTACGAGCAGTACTTC. This gives the protein CASSSQTSGRSSYEQYF.

The chain uses TRBV5-6 and TRBJ1-4, with a possible D match to TRBD1 (5 bases). The germline gives CDR1 SGHDT, CDR2 YYEEEE. The CDR3 covers 15 residues. Trimming removed 2 bases from V and 1 base from J, with 9 bases in between. The CDR3 nucleotides read TGTGCCAGCAGCTTCGGGGGGAGAACTAATGAAAAACTGTTTTTT. The encoded protein is CASSFGGRTNEKLFF.

This clonotype was seen a handful of times. This chain links TRBV24-1 with TRBJ2-7; no definite D call. CDR3 length: 13 amino acids. Between the trimmed V and J ends, which lost 4 bases and 2 bases, there was a span of 8 bases. Germline loops: CDR1 KGHDR, CDR2 SFDVKD. CDR3 amino acids: CATSDPITYEQYF. CDR3 DNA sequence: TGTGCCACCAGTGACCCGATAACCTACGAGCAGTACTTC.

V usage is TRBV7-2 and J usage is TRBJ2-3; D unclear. Between the trimmed V and J ends, which lost 6 bases and 6 bases, there was a span of 7 bases. This CDR3 has 11 residues. CDR1 and CDR2 (germline): SGHTA, FQGNSA. CDR3 protein: CASSSLDTQYF. The CDR3, as DNA: TGTGCCAGCAGTTCTTTGGATACGCAGTATTTT.

V usage is TRBV9 and J usage is TRBJ2-5, with a weak D call TRBD2 (6 bases). CDR3 size: 16 residues. V was pared by 1 base and J by 4 bases, with 17 bases between. Germline-derived CDR1 and CDR2 are SGDLS and YYNGEE. This chain's CDR3 is CASSVRDGRSGETQYF. The CDR3 nucleotides read TGTGCCAGCAGCGTAAGGGACGGGAGATCAGGAGAGACCCAGTACTTC.

The chain couples TRBV6-1 to TRBJ1-5, with D tentatively TRBD1 (5 bases). Germline loops: CDR1 MNHNS, CDR2 SASEGT. V lost 4 bases, J lost 2 bases, and 12 bases lay in between. CDR3 length equals 15 residues. The CDR3 loop is CASSGGRGRNQPQHF. The CDR3 DNA reads TGTGCCAGCAGTGGGGGAAGGGGACGCAATCAGCCCCAGCATTTT.

The chain joins TRBV20-1 to TRBJ2-3; a possible D gene is TRBD2 (6 bases). In germline, CDR1 is DFQATT, CDR2 SNEGSKA (reference sequence). The length of the CDR3 is 11 residues. V was clipped by 8 bases and J by 2 bases, with 8 bases between them. In DNA form, the CDR3 reads TGCAGTTCGGGACTCACAGATACGCAGTATTTT. It specifies CSSGLTDTQYF.

This chain uses TRBV28 with TRBJ2-7, with TRBD2 matching 11 bases. V trimming: 8 bases; J trimming: 2 bases; junction bases outside the gene matches: 5. The CDR3 covers 14 residues. The germline gives CDR1 MDHEN, CDR2 SYDVKM. The CDR3 sequence is CASSVTSGTYEQYF. The CDR3 nucleotides are TGTGCCAGCTCCGTGACTAGCGGGACCTACGAGCAGTACTTC.

This chain links TRBV6-1 with TRBJ1-4; possibly TRBD1 for D (6 bases). This CDR3 is 12 amino acids long. V was clipped by 7 bases and J by 7 bases, with 10 bases between them. From germline, CDR1 is MNHNS and CDR2 SASEGT. CDR3 in amino acids: CASKGGIEKLFF. DNA of the CDR3: TGTGCCAGCAAGGGGGGGATTGAAAAACTGTTTTTT.

J is TRBJ2-1 and V is TRBV2; D is possibly TRBD2 (6 bases). Trimming pared 4 bases from V and 5 bases from J, leaving 15 bases between. Germline loops: CDR1 SNHLY, CDR2 FYNNEI. CDR3 length: 15 amino acids. The CDR3 DNA reads TGTGCCAGCAGTGTAAGCGGAGGGAGCGACAATGAGCAGTTCTTC. Translating gives CASSVSGGSDNEQFF.

Points on this clonotype: One end of the junction does not line up with germline, which may come from a read error. The genes are TRBV7-2 and TRBJ2-1; D uncertain. This CDR3 has 14 residues. From germline, CDR1 is SGHTA and CDR2 FQGNSA. The CDR3 reads CASSREPGGDEQFF. In DNA form, the CDR3 reads TGCGCCAGCAGCCGCGAGCCGGGTGGCGATGAGCAGTTCTTC.

The sample holds a few counts of this clonotype. The chain is built from TRBV7-2 and TRBJ1-6, with unresolved D. Germline V CDR1 and CDR2: SGHTA, FQGNSA. Trimming took 0 bases from V and 6 from J, leaving 12 bases between them. CDR3 length equals 16 residues. The CDR3 loop is CASSLAGSSSNSPLHF. Written as DNA, the CDR3 is TGTGCCAGCAGCTTAGCGGGCAGTTCTAGTAATTCACCCCTCCACTTT.